A single sample gave rise to the 5 T cell receptor beta chains below, sequenced in a study of T cells expressing NK-cell markers. From the 5' RACE reads, TCRdb lists one entry per CDR3 protein and no DNA. Its table records about 390,000 distinct CDR3 sequences. Sequenced sample: blood T cells: a sorted CD56 or NKG2C T cell subset, CD4+ or CD8+ T cells, or bulk PBMC T cells (not recorded which). These receptors were taken from a woman in her forties or fifties in good health.

This rearrangement joins TRBV4-2 to TRBJ1-6; TCRdb's D gene call, TRBD1, goes unchecked for lack of DNA. Germline assignment: CDR1 LGHNA and CDR2 YNFKEQ. The length of the CDR3 is 18 residues. CDR3 protein: CASSQDPPGGTTHSPLHF.

The V gene is TRBV7-2, the J gene TRBJ2-5; TCRdb's D call of TRBD2 is untestable without DNA. The germline V gene encodes CDR1 SGHTA and CDR2 FQGNSA. The CDR3 loop spans 15 amino acids. The CDR3 loop reads CASSLHSSGIGTQYF.

The chain joins TRBV24-1 to TRBJ2-1; absent DNA, TCRdb's TRBD2 call cannot be checked. Germline V gene sequence: CDR1 KGHDR, CDR2 SFDVKD. There are 16 residues in the CDR3. This CDR3 reads CATSDRLAGGWNEQFF.

CDR3 loop: CASSLVLEGIYNEQFF. The chain carries TRBV11-3 and TRBJ2-1; TCRdb indicates TRBD2, and absent DNA this call remains unverified. Germline CDR1 is SGHNT and CDR2 is YENEEA. CDR3 length: 16 amino acids.

The CDR3: CASSLIDSSYNEQFF. The chain carries TRBV28 and TRBJ2-1. Germline V gene sequence: CDR1 MDHEN, CDR2 SYDVKM. This CDR3 has 15 residues.